Following are 18 T cell receptor beta chains from one sample sequenced in a study of control samples from healthy donors and cancer patients. Generated by immunoSEQ multiplex PCR, the TCRdb table keeps only in-frame clones and is missing some. The data contain tens of thousands of clones, around nine tenths of them singletons. Sample: blood. The receptor source for this set is a woman between 45 and 65 years old in good health.

In its sample, this clone was seen once. The J gene is TRBJ2-1, the V gene TRBV28; no reliable D call. CDR3 length equals 12 residues. Germline lookup yields CDR1 MDHEN and CDR2 SYDVKM. V lost 7 bases and J 0 bases, leaving 4 bases between the germline ends. The chain's CDR3 is CASMGSYNEQFF. The CDR3 region has the DNA TGTGCCAGCATGGGCTCCTACAATGAGCAGTTCTTC.

With regard to this clone: At one of its ends the junction is not consistent with the germline gene, which may arise from a read error. The chain links TRBV5-8 to TRBJ2-2; D might be TRBD1 or TRBD2, each matching 5 bases. The CDR3 totals 15 residues. CDR1 and CDR2 from the germline V gene are SGHTS and YDEGEE. CDR3 loop: CASSPEDIEHRGAVF. The CDR3 nucleotides read TGTGCCAGCAGCCCGGAGGACATTGAACACCGGGGAGCTGTTTTT.

This clone was recorded once. The V call is TRBV5-4, the J call TRBJ1-6, with a tentative D call TRBD1 (6 bases). Germline V lookup: CDR1 SGHNT, CDR2 YYREEE (reference sequence). The V end was cut by 3 bases, the J end by 14 bases, with 15 bases between. The CDR3 extends over 13 amino acids. This CDR3 is CASSSQGAESLHF. CDR3 DNA: TGTGCCAGCAGCTCACAGGGAGCTGAGTCCCTCCACTTT.

The chain couples TRBV12-3 or TRBV12-4 to TRBJ1-1, with D hard to call. CDR3 length: 12 amino acids. V lost 4 bases, J lost 3 bases, and 6 bases lay in between. The CDR3 DNA is TGTGCCAGCAGTTACGGAGACACTGAAGCTTTCTTT. Residues: CASSYGDTEAFF.

This clone appeared a single time. The chain has TRBV7-3 and TRBJ1-3; D gene unclear. This CDR3 has 15 amino acids. V was shortened by 1 base and J by 2 bases, with 9 bases between the two germline ends. Per germline, CDR1 SGHTA and CDR2 FQGTGA. CDR3 in amino acids: CASSLMAGTGNTIYF. The CDR3 DNA reads as TGTGCCAGCAGCTTAATGGCCGGTACTGGAAACACCATATATTTT.

This chain links TRBV5-5 with TRBJ2-3; 8 nucleotides line up with TRBD1. Germline loops: CDR1 SGHKS, CDR2 YYEKEE (reference sequence). V lost 4 bases to trimming and J lost 6 bases; unmatched junction nucleotides: 4. CDR3 size: 13 residues. As DNA, the CDR3 is TGTGCCAGCAGCCCCCAGGGGGCGGATACGCAGTATTTT. It translates to CASSPQGADTQYF.

The V gene is TRBV14, the J gene TRBJ1-6, with TRBD1 matching 10 bases. The CDR3 contains 17 residues. The trim removed 3 bases at V and 9 bases at J, leaving 11 bases unmatched. Germline V gene lookup returns CDR1 SGHDN and CDR2 FVKESK. The CDR3 DNA reads as TGTGCCAGCAGCCATCTCCGGGGGGACAGGGGTACTTCACCCCTCCACTTT. Its translation is CASSHLRGDRGTSPLHF.

The CDR3 DNA follows: TGTGCCTGGAGTCAGGGGTCTAATGAAAAACTGTTTTTT. This translates into CAWSQGSNEKLFF. This chain links TRBV30 with TRBJ1-4; D might be TRBD1 (6 bases). CDR1 and CDR2 from the germline V gene are GTSNPN and SVGIG (reference sequence). The CDR3 has 13 amino acids. Deletions cut 2 bases from V and 3 bases from J, with 7 bases between.

This rearrangement joins TRBV3-1 (or the pseudogene TRBV3-2) to TRBJ1-6, with D perhaps TRBD1 (5 bases). Germline CDR1 and CDR2: LGHDT and YNNKEL (reference sequence). The CDR3 is 17 residues long. The V and J ends lost 4 bases and 7 bases respectively, with 20 bases between them. The DNA for the CDR3 is TGTGCCAGCAGCCTATCTCAGGGCCTCGCGGCAAATTCACCCCTCCACTTT. It translates to CASSLSQGLAANSPLHF.

The chain uses TRBV5-4 and TRBJ2-5; 8 bases line up with TRBD1. Germline loops: CDR1 SGHNT, CDR2 YYREEE (reference sequence). This CDR3 spans 13 amino acids. The junction had 4 bases not matched to a gene; V was cut back by 4 bases and J by 5 bases. The CDR3, as DNA: TGTGCCAGCAGCCGACAGGGGATGGAGACCCAGTACTTC. Its translation is CASSRQGMETQYF.

This clone was found once. The rearrangement joins TRBV28 to TRBJ2-7, with D uncertain. V dropped 4 bases and J dropped 6 bases, with 10 bases sitting between them. Germline values: CDR1 MDHEN, CDR2 SYDVKM. This CDR3 is built from 12 residues. The CDR3 DNA is TGTGCCAGCAGTTCCCTTATGAGCGAGCAGTACTTC. This codes for CASSSLMSEQYF.

The chain carries TRBV19 and TRBJ2-7; D remains ambiguous. Germline loops: CDR1 LNHDA, CDR2 SQIVND (reference sequence). The germline V and J ends were trimmed by 4 bases and 3 bases, with 13 bases remaining between them. CDR3 length: 14 residues. The CDR3: CASSNHGESYEQYF. In nucleotides, the CDR3 is TGTGCCAGTAGTAATCACGGAGAAAGCTACGAGCAGTACTTC.

This clone was observed a single time. This chain joins TRBV5-1 and TRBJ2-2; the match to TRBD2 covers 10 bases. Germline V lookup: CDR1 SGHRS, CDR2 YFSETQ. With V trimmed by 0 bases and J by 6 bases, 5 bases remained unmatched. There are 16 residues in the CDR3. CDR3 DNA sequence: TGCGCCAGCAGCTTGGAGAGCGGGGGGGCCGCCGGGGAGCTGTTTTTT. Protein product: CASSLESGGAAGELFF.

This chain links TRBV6-2 or TRBV6-3 with TRBJ2-2, with D unresolved. The V end was cut by 0 bases, the J end by 5 bases, with 1 base between. This CDR3 is 12 amino acids long. In germline, CDR1 is MNHEY, CDR2 SVGEGT. CDR3 DNA sequence: TGTGCCAGCAGTTACTCGACCGGGGAGCTGTTTTTT. It encodes CASSYSTGELFF.

The chain recombines TRBV27 with TRBJ1-2; 7 nucleotides line up with TRBD1. Trimming removed 2 bases from V and 4 bases from J; junction bases left unmatched: 4. CDR3 length: 14 residues. CDR1 is MNHEY and CDR2 is SMNVEV in the germline V gene (reference sequence). For the CDR3, the DNA is TGTGCCAGCAGTTTAGGGGGACAGCCCTATGGCTACACCTTC. The encoded protein is CASSLGGQPYGYTF.

The chain combines TRBV7-8 with TRBJ1-5; no reliable D call. This CDR3 has 16 amino acids. The V end lost 3 bases, the J end lost 2 bases, and 14 bases lay between the germline ends. The germline V gene encodes CDR1 SGHVS and CDR2 FQNEAQ. Here the CDR3 DNA reads TGTGCCAGCAGCTTGATACAGTTGGACGGCAATCAGCCCCAGCATTTT. Translation gives CASSLIQLDGNQPQHF.

The V call is TRBV4-3, the J call TRBJ2-7; 9 bases align to TRBD1. V shed 0 bases and J 1 base; nucleotides not matched to a gene: 7. The germline V gene encodes CDR1 LGHNA and CDR2 YSLEER. The length of the CDR3 is 17 residues. The CDR3 DNA follows: TGCGCCAGCAGCCAAGAGGAAGCGGACAGGGGTTCCTACGAGCAGTACTTC. Its translation is CASSQEEADRGSYEQYF.

The V and J genes are TRBV6-2 or TRBV6-3 and TRBJ2-7, with D unclear. V was pared by 5 bases and J by 2 bases, with 10 bases between. CDR1 and CDR2 from the germline V gene are MNHEY and SVGEGT. The CDR3 is 13 residues long. CDR3 in amino acids: CASSDDSPYEQYF. The DNA for the CDR3 is TGTGCCAGCAGTGACGACTCCCCCTACGAGCAGTACTTC.